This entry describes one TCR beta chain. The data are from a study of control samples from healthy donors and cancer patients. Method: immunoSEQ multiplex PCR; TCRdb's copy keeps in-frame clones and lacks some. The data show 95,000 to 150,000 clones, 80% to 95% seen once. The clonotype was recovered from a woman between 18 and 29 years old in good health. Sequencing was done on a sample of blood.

In DNA, the CDR3 is TGTGCCAGCAGTCAACAGGGGGAACGGTCACCCCTCCACTTT. It translates to CASSQQGERSPLHF. The rearrangement uses TRBV2 and TRBJ1-6; 8 nucleotides align to TRBD1. The junction had 7 bases not matched to a gene; V was cut back by 5 bases and J by 10 bases. CDR1 and CDR2 from the germline V gene are SNHLY and FYNNEI. The CDR3 sequence is 14 residues long.